This TCR beta chain was recovered during a study of T cell responses to AZD1222 COVID-19 vaccine (dated by TCRdb to the early 2020s). Regarding the complete study: AZD1222 recipients whose second dose came at about 4 weeks and those whose second dose came at about 12 weeks were combined into one group, since spike-specific TCR depth and breadth did not differ between the two schedules. TCR sequencing covered more than 230 trial participants: about 210 given two doses of AZD1222 and 26 given two doses of MenACWY control vaccine. Trial participants were enrolled by age into 18-55, 56-69 and 70-plus year subgroups, with roughly 160, 29 and 62 TCR-sequenced participants respectively.

A word on this clone: No antigen is known for it. No much larger clone exists at a distance of one base, and base qualities are not known.

The time point label, read with the paper, signifies: baseline before first vaccination. Vaccinee samples were obtained from the UK trials COV001 and COV002, which included a single-blind randomized controlled phase 2/3 trial of AZD1222 (ChAdOx1 nCoV-19) in healthy adults. Trial participant PBMC samples were collected at day 0 and day 28 after the second dose for TCRbeta chain sequencing. Broader findings and caveats from the paper: After two AZD1222 doses, both the breadth and the depth of spike-specific TCRs were significantly higher than at day 0 and than in MenACWY recipients. Nearly half of unique spike-specific TCRs reportedly recognized epitopes outside regions mutated in the B.1.351 and B.1.1.7 variants. Participants were mostly white British, with more females than males. The authors suggested clonal diversity may have been underestimated. CD4 TCRs associated with the vaccine covered the entire spike protein, and the dominant responses were in regions 160-218 and 743-854. No day 14 peak-response samples were available, so repertoires were characterized only after the peak T cell response. Conclusions about previously exposed vaccinees are limited, since just a handful of AZD1222 recipients were seropositive for SARS-CoV-2 at baseline. The 56-69-year group was small, and its depth increase did not reach significance, likely because of low power.

The CDR3 regions of human TCRbeta chains were analyzed by immunosequencing. The original methods were these. TCRs in the repertoires were compared against a reference library of SARS-CoV-2-specific TCRs that had been generated with the MIRA antigen-specificity platform. Breadth was defined as the fraction of unique TCRs that were SARS-CoV-2-associated. Depth was defined as the fraction of total T cells that were SARS-CoV-2-associated. Using the MIRA data, each spike-specific TCR was mapped to the spike region that the TCR reacts to and placed in a CD4 or CD8 class. Log10-transformed breadth and depth values were compared by one-way ANOVA with Sidak's multiple comparisons tests. What TCRdb holds here is the immuneACCESS table cut down to in-frame rearrangements. Part of the clones is not present; checked against another copy, under half of the missing clones reflect an unresolved V gene, and the others are unexplained. V, J and clone size derive from that table, while D and trimming were established from the DNA sequence. This sample has approximately 100,000 clones in its table, and around 90% of those were observed once. The ten top clones hold around 3.5% of the sample.

V is cut back by 4 bases and J by 1 base, with 10 bases in the junction unmatched. Inclusive of the bounding cysteine and phenylalanine, the CDR3 is 17 residues long. Only the CDR3 DNA is retained, 51 bases long and in frame from the first base. For CDR1 and CDR2, the germline V gene (reference sequence) lists MNHEY and SMNVEV. Sequencing was performed on peripheral blood, taken on day 0 of AZD1222 vaccination. The V and J genes are TRBV27 and TRBJ1-5; 7 middle bases align to TRBD1. This clonotype was sampled from an adult in good health. The nucleotide sequence reads as follows: TGTGCCAGCAGTTCGATCTCGGGACAGCTGAGCAATCAGCCCCAGCATTTT. Its amino acids are CASSSISGQLSNQPQHF.